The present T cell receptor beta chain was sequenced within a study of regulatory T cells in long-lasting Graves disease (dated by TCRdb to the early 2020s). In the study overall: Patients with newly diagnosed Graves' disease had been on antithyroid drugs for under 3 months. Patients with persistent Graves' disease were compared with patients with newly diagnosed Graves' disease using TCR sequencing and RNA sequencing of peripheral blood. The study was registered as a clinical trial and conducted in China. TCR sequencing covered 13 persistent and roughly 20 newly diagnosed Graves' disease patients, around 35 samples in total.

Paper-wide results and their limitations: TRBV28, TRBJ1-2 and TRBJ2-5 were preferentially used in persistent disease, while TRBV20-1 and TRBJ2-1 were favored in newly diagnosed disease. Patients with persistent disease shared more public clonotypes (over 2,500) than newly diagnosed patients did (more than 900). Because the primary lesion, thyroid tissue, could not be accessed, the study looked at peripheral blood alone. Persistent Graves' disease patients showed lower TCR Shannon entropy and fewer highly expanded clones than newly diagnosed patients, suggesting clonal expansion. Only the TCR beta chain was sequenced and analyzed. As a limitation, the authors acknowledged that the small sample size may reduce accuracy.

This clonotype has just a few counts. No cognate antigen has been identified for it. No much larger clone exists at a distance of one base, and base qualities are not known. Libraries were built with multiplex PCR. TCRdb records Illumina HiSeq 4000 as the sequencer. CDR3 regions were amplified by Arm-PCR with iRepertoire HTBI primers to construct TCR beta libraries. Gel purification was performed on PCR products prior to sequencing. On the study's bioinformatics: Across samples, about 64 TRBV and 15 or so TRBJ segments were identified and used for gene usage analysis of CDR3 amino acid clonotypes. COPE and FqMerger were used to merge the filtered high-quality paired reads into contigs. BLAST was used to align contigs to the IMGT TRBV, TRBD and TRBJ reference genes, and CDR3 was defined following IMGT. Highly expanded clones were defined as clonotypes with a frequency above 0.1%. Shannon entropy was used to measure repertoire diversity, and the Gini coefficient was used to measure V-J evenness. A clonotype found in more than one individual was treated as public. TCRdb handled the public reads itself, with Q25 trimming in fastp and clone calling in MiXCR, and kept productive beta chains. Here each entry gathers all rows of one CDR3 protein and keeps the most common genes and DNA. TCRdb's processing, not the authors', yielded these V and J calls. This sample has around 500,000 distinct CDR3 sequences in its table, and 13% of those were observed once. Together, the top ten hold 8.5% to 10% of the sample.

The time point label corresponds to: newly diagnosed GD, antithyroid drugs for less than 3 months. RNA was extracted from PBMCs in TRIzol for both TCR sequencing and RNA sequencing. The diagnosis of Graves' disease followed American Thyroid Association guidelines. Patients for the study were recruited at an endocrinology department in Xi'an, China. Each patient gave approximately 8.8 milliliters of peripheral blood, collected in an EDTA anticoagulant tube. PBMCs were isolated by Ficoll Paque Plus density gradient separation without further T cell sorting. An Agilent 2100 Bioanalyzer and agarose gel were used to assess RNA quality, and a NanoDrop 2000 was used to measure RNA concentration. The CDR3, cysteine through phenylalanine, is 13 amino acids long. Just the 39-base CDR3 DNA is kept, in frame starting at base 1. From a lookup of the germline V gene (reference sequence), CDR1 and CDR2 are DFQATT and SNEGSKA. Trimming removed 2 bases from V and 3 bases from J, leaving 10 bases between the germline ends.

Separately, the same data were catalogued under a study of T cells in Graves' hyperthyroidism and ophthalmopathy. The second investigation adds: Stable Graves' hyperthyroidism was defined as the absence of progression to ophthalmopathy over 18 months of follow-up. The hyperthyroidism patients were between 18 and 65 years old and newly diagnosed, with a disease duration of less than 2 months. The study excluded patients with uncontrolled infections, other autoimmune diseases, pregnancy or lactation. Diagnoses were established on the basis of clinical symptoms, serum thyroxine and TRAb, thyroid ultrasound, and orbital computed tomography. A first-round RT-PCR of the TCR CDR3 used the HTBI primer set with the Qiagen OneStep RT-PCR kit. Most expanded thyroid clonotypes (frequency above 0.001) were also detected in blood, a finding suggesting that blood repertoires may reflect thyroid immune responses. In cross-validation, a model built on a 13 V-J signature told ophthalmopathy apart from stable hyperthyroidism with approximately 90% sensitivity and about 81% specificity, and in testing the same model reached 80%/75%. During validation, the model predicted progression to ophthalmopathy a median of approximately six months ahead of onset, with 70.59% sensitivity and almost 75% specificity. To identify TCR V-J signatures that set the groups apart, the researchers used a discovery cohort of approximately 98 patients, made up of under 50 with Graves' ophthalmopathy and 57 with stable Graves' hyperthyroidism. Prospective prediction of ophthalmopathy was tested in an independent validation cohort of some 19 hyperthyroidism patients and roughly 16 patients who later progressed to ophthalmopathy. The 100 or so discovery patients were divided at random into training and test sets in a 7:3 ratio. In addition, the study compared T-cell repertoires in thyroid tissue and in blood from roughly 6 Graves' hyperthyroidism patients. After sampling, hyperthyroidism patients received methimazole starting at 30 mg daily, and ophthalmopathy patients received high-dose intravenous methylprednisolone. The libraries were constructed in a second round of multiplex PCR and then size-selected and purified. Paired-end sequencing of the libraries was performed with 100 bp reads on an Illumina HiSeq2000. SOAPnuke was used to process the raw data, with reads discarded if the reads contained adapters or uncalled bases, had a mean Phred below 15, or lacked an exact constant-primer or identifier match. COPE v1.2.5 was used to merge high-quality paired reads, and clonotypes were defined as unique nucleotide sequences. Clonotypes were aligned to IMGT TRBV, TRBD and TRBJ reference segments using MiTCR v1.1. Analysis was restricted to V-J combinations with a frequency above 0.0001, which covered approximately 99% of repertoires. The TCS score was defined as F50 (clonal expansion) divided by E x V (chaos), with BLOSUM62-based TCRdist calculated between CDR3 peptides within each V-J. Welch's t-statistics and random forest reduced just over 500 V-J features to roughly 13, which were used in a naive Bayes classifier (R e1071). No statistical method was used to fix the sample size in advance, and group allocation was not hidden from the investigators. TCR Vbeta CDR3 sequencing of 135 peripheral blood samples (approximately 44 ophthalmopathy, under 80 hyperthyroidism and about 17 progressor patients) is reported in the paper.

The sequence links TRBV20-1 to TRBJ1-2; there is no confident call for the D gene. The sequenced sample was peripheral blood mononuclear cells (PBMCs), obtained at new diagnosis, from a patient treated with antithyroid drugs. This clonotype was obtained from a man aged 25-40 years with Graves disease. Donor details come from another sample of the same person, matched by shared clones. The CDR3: CSARRTAYYGYTF. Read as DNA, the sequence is TGCAGTGCTAGAAGGACGGCATACTATGGCTACACCTTC.